Listed below are T cell receptor beta chains from one sample, sequenced in a study of cytomegalovirus exposure and HLA in healthy donors. Generated by immunoSEQ multiplex PCR, the TCRdb table keeps only in-frame clones and is missing some. The sample records almost 75,000 clones, roughly 80% being singletons. Sample: PBMCs. These TCRs come from a man in his thirties or forties in good health and CMV-seronegative. Each CDR3 is given with its conserved first and last residue. The D gene is left open where the match is weak. For some rows the clone size is stated as once, few or many, or as a class when expanded; others skip it.

v_gene	d_gene	abundance	j_gene	CDR3aa	CDR3nt
TRBV9	TRBD2	NA	TRBJ2-1	CASSLSGGYNEQFF	TGTGCCAGCAGCCTTAGCGGGGGGTACAATGAGCAGTTCTTC
TRBV12-5	TRBD1	NA	TRBJ2-3	CASGLTRQGADTQYF	TGTGCTAGTGGTTTGACCAGACAGGGCGCAGATACGCAGTATTTT
TRBV6-5	NA	NA	TRBJ2-7	CASSNRAEQYF	TGTGCCAGCAGTAACAGGGCCGAGCAGTACTTC
TRBV7-9	NA	NA	TRBJ2-3	CASSSRRSSDTQYF	TGTGCCAGCAGCTCGAGAAGGAGTTCAGATACGCAGTATTTT
TRBV6-1	TRBD2	NA	TRBJ2-1	CASSDGLAGGGEQFF	TGTGCCAGCAGTGACGGACTAGCGGGAGGTGGTGAGCAGTTCTTC
TRBV4-1	NA	NA	TRBJ1-3	CASRAELSGNTIYF	TGCGCCAGCAGAGCGGAGCTCTCTGGAAACACCATATATTTT
TRBV19	TRBD1	NA	TRBJ1-5	CASSPTGGPWEPQHF	TGTGCCAGTTCTCCTACAGGGGGCCCCTGGGAACCCCAGCATTTT
TRBV4-1	NA	NA	TRBJ1-1	CASSQDLHRVGSTEAFF	TGCGCCAGCAGCCAAGATCTTCACAGGGTGGGGTCAACTGAAGCTTTCTTT
TRBV28	NA	NA	TRBJ1-1	CASSSSTTRGLNTEAFF	TGTGCCAGCAGTTCCTCTACAACCAGGGGATTGAACACTGAAGCTTTCTTT
TRBV6-5	NA	NA	TRBJ2-7	CASSPRPRAYEQYF	TGTGCCAGCAGCCCCCGCCCGCGGGCCTACGAGCAGTACTTC
TRBV6-6	TRBD1	NA	TRBJ2-5	CATRQGGRDQYF	TGTGCCACCCGACAGGGTGGAAGAGACCAGTACTTC
TRBV4-3	NA	once	TRBJ2-1	CASSRGGRAGRNEQFF	TGCGCCAGCAGCCGGGGGGGCCGGGCCGGCCGTAATGAGCAGTTCTTC
TRBV13	TRBD1	NA	TRBJ1-3	CASSLRRQGGRSGNTIYF	TGTGCCAGCAGCTTAAGGAGACAGGGCGGCCGCTCTGGAAACACCATATATTTT
TRBV15	TRBD1	NA	TRBJ2-7	CATSRDRTGNEQYF	TGTGCCACCAGCAGAGACCGGACAGGGAACGAGCAGTACTTC
TRBV27	NA	NA	TRBJ2-5	CASSPLGETQYF	TGTGCCAGCAGTCCCCTCGGAGAGACCCAGTACTTC
TRBV9	NA	NA	TRBJ2-2	CASSVVGRGDAGELFF	TGTGCCAGCAGCGTAGTAGGCAGGGGGGATGCCGGGGAGCTGTTTTTT
TRBV9	TRBD2	NA	TRBJ2-7	CASSASLAGGTYEQYF	TGTGCCAGCAGCGCCAGCCTAGCGGGGGGGACCTACGAGCAGTACTTC
TRBV9	NA	NA	TRBJ1-6	CASSVEGGLNSPLHF	TGTGCCAGCAGCGTAGAGGGGGGGCTTAATTCACCCCTCCACTTT
TRBV19	TRBD1	few	TRBJ2-5	CASSKRTGGDETQYF	TGTGCCAGTAGCAAGAGGACAGGGGGCGACGAGACCCAGTACTTC
TRBV30	TRBD1	NA	TRBJ1-5	CAWSVGPRGQVQHF	TGTGCCTGGAGTGTAGGGCCTCGCGGACAGGTCCAGCATTTT
TRBV5-6	NA	NA	TRBJ1-1	CASSFTVNTEAFF	TGTGCCAGCAGCTTCACAGTGAACACTGAAGCTTTCTTT
TRBV11-2	NA	NA	TRBJ2-1	CASSFDSRNEQFF	TGTGCCAGCAGCTTTGACTCCCGGAATGAGCAGTTCTTC
TRBV5-8	NA	NA	TRBJ1-1	CASSLSGVRTEAFF	TGTGCCAGCAGCTTATCGGGTGTGAGGACTGAAGCTTTCTTT
TRBV16	NA	NA	TRBJ1-5	CASSQYAEDYQPQHF	TGTGCCAGCAGCCAATATGCAGAGGATTATCAGCCCCAGCATTTT
TRBV28	NA	NA	TRBJ2-7	CASSSPAGLKGYEQYF	TGTGCCAGCAGTTCCCCTGCAGGGTTGAAGGGTTACGAGCAGTACTTC